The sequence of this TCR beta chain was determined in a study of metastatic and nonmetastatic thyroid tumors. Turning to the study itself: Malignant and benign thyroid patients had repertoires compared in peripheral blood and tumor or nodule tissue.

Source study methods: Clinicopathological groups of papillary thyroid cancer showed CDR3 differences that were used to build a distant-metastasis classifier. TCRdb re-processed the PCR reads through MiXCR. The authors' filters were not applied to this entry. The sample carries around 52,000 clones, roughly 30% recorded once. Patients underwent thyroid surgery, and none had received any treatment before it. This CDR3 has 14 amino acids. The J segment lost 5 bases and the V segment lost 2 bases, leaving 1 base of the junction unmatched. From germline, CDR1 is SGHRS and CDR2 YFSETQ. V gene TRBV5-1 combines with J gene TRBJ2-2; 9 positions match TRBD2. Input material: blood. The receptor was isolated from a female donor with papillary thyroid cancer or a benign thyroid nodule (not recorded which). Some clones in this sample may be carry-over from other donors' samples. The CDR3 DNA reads TGCGCCAGCAGCTTCAGCGGGAGGACCGGGGAGCTGTTTTTT. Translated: CASSFSGRTGELFF.